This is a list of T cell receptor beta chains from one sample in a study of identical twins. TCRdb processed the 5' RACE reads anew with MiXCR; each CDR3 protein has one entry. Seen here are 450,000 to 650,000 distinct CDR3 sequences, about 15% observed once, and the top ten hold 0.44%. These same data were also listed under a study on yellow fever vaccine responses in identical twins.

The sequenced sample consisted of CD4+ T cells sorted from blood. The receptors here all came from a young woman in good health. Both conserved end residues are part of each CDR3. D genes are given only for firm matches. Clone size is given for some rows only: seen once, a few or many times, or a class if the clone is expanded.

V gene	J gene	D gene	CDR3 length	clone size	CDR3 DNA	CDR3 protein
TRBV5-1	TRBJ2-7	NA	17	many	TGCGCCAGCAGCTTGGAGTTCCAGGGAGGCCCGCACTACGAGCAGTACTTC	CASSLEFQGGPHYEQYF
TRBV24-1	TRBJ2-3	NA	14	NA	TGTGCCACCAGTGATTTTGTCGGCACAGATACGCAGTATTTT	CATSDFVGTDTQYF
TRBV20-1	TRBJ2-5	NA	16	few	TGCAGTGCTAGAACGAGTATGGGGGTGGGCCAAGAGACCCAGTACTTC	CSARTSMGVGQETQYF
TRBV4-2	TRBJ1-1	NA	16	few	TGTGCCAGCAGCCAAGCGGGGGGCGCGGATGACTCTGAAGCTTTCTTT	CASSQAGGADDSEAFF
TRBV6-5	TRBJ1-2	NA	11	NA	TGTGCCGTTTTGGGGGCTCGTGGCTACACCTTC	CAVLGARGYTF
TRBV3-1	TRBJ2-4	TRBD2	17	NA	TGTGCCAGCTCGACGTCCGGGACTAGGGTAGCCAAAAACATTCAGTACTTC	CASSTSGTRVAKNIQYF
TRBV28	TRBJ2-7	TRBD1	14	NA	TGTGCCAGCAGTTTAGGGACAGGGAAACACGAGCAGTACTTC	CASSLGTGKHEQYF
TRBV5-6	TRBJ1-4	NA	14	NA	TGTGCCAGCAGCTCCCCCCGGGGGAATGAAAAACTGTTTTTT	CASSSPRGNEKLFF
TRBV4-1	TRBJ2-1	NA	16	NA	TGCGCCAGCAGCCAAGACCGGGTAGCGGCCTACAATGAGCAGTTCTTC	CASSQDRVAAYNEQFF
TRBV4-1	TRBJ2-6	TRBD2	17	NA	TGCGCCAGCAGCCAACTAGCGGGAGTGGCTGGGGCCAACGTCCTGACTTTC	CASSQLAGVAGANVLTF
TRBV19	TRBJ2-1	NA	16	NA	TGTGCCAGTAGTAGTTACCGGGATCCTCTATACAATGAGCAGTTCTTC	CASSSYRDPLYNEQFF
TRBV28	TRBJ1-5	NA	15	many	TGTGCCAGCAGTATCAGAAGGGGGGACAATCAGCCCCAGCATTTT	CASSIRRGDNQPQHF
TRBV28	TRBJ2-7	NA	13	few	TGTGCCAGCACCCAGGGGAGGGAAGGCGAGCAGTACTTC	CASTQGREGEQYF
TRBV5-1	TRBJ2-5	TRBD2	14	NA	TGCGCCAGCAGCTATGGGACTAGCGCCGAGACCCAGTACTTC	CASSYGTSAETQYF
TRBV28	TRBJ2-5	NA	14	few	TGTGCCAGCAGTTTAAGGACAGCTAAAGAGACCCAGTACTTC	CASSLRTAKETQYF
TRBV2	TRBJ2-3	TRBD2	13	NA	TGTGCCACCGCCAGCGGGGGCACAGATACGCAGTATTTT	CATASGGTDTQYF
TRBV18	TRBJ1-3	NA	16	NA	TGTGCCAGCTCACCGGTTGGGCAAGTCTCTGGAAACACCATATATTTT	CASSPVGQVSGNTIYF
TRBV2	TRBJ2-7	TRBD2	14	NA	TGTGCCAGCAGTGAACTTCGGGAGGGAGGCGAGCAGTACTTC	CASSELREGGEQYF
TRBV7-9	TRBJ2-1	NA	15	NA	TGTGCCAGCAGCTTAGCTTCGGGACCCTACAATGAGCAGTTCTTC	CASSLASGPYNEQFF
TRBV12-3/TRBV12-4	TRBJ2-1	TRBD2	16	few	TGTGCCAGCAGCCAACGGGGGGGGAGCTCCTACAATGAGCAGTTCTTC	CASSQRGGSSYNEQFF
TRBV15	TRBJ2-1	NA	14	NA	TGTGCCACCAGCAGAGCAGGCCCGCACAATGAGCAGTTCTTC	CATSRAGPHNEQFF
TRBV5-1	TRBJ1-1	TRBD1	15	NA	TGCGCCAGCAGCTTTGGCAGGGGGCAGGGGACTGAAGCTTTCTTT	CASSFGRGQGTEAFF
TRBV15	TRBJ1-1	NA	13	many	TGTGCCACCAGCAGAGATGGGAGGGGTGAAGCTTTCTTT	CATSRDGRGEAFF
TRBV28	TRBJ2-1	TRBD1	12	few	TGTGCCAGCAGACAGGGGACATCCAGAGTGCTCTTC	CASRQGTSRVLF
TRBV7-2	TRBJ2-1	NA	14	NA	TGTGCCAGCAGCTTACAAAATATCGCCAATGAGCAGTTCTTC	CASSLQNIANEQFF
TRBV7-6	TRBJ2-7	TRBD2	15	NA	TGTGCCAGCAGCTTAGGGGGGGCTAGCGGGAACGAGCAGTACTTC	CASSLGGASGNEQYF
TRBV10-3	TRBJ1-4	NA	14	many	TGTGCCATCAGTGCAAAGGGGCAAAGTGAAAAACTGTTTTTT	CAISAKGQSEKLFF
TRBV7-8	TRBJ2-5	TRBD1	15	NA	TGTGCCAGCAGCTTAGCGTGGACAGGACAAGAGACCCAGTACTTC	CASSLAWTGQETQYF
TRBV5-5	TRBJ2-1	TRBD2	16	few	TGTGCCAGCAGCACGCGGGGACTAGCGGTATACAATGAGCAGTTCTTC	CASSTRGLAVYNEQFF
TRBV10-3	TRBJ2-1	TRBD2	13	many	TGTGCCATCAGTGCCGGGGGGAACAATGAGCAGTTCTTC	CAISAGGNNEQFF
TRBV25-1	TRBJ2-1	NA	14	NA	TGTGCCAGCAGTGATTACTCCTTACGCACTGAGCAGTTCTTC	CASSDYSLRTEQFF
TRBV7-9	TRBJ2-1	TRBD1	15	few	TGTGCCAGCAGCTTCGGGGACAGGGGAAGGGGTGAGCAGTTCTTC	CASSFGDRGRGEQFF
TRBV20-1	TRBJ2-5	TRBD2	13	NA	TGCAGTGCTAGAGACGGGAGCGGGGAGACCCTGTACTTC	CSARDGSGETLYF